The clone carrying this TCR beta chain showed up just a few times. This specimen comes from a study of OX40 agonist ivuxolimab in advanced cancers. Looking at the study overall: Ivuxolimab, an antibody that agonizes OX40 (CD134), was administered to the patients.

Measured with immunoSEQ multiplex PCR; TCRdb has only the in-frame clones, and not every one. The repertoire holds around 60,000 clones, around 79% seen once, with approximately 1% in the top ten. The CDR3 runs to 15 residues. The germline V gene encodes CDR1 SGHTA and CDR2 FQGTGA. The V and J ends lost 5 bases and 2 bases, in that order; junction bases with no gene match: 2. Specimen: CD4+ or CD8+ T cells sorted from blood, collected in a trial of the OX40 agonist ivuxolimab. The receptor was isolated from an adult with an advanced solid tumor such as melanoma, head and neck, liver or kidney cancer. This rearrangement joins TRBV7-3 to TRBJ2-5; 13 bases are a match to TRBD2. For the CDR3, the DNA is TGTGCCAGCAGCGAGACTAGCGGGGGGCAAGAGACCCAGTACTTC. Translation: CASSETSGGQETQYF.